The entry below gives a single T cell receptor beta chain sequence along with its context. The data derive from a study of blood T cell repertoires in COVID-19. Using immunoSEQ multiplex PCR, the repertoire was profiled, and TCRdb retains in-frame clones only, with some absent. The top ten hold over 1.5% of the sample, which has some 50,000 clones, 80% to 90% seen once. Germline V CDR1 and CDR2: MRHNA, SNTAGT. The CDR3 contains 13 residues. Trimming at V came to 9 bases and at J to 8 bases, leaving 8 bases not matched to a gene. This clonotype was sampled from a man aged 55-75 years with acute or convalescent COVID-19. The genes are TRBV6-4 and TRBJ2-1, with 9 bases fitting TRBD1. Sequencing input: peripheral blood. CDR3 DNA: TGTGCCAGTCGCGGGACAGGGATGGATGAGCAGTTCTTC. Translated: CASRGTGMDEQFF.